A single T cell receptor (beta chain) is shown here with its context. This clone was seen a single time. What this receptor recognizes is not known. No base qualities exist here, and no much larger clone lies one base off it. TCRbeta CDR3 regions were amplified from genomic DNA by means of the immunoSEQ Assay, a bias-controlled multiplex PCR. The original methods were these. The number of nucleated cells in each sample was estimated from the amplification of reference gene primers within the assay. Sequence reads were collapsed and filtered to measure the absolute abundance of every unique TCRbeta CDR3 rearrangement. For each sample, productive Simpson clonality was calculated as the square root of Simpson's diversity index across productive rearrangements. TCRdb's version of the immuneACCESS table is confined to in-frame rearrangements and falls short of the full clone set. An unresolved V gene accounts for under half of the shortfall where checked; the remainder is of unknown origin. Clonal size and the V and J genes are those of that table, whereas D and trimming came from the DNA. The sample table records about 200,000 clones; 85% to 90% of these occur just once. Together, the top ten hold around 1.5% of the sample.

Here V drops 5 bases and J drops 7 bases, and the junction holds 15 bases not matched to any gene. Taken from cysteine to phenylalanine, the CDR3 has 16 residues. Only the CDR3 portion is preserved as DNA: 48 bases, with reading frame beginning at the first base. Reading the germline V gene (reference sequence) gives CDR1 MNHNY and CDR2 SVGAGI. The entry originates in a study of blood T cell repertoires in COVID-19 (dated by TCRdb to 2020 to 2021). In terms of the full investigation: Collaborator samples came from the United States, Italy and Spain and covered acute and convalescent phases of COVID-19. The material from the prospective study consisted of cDNA or gDNA derived from T cells, B-cell-depleted T cells, or PBMCs. The repertoires were released in a freely available public database meant as a resource for research on the immune response to SARS-CoV-2. A de-identified subject ID, COVID-19 status, age in years and sex were almost always included in the sample metadata. The samples were drawn from two sources: the first 160 participants of the ongoing ImmuneRACE study, and fewer than 1,500 subjects contributed by 6 global collaborators. Where available, HLA class I and class II types were obtained from metadata supplied by the sample provider rather than from assay-based typing. The dataset comprised deeply sampled blood TCRbeta repertoires from subjects exposed to, actively infected with, or recovered from COVID-19. Study-wide findings and limitations: The quantity of clinical and demographic metadata differed by source and by participant and was supplied without curation.

Whole blood was collected in K2EDTA tubes by collaborating institutions according to the institutions' own protocols. For TCRbeta analysis, collaborators shipped samples as frozen whole blood, isolated PBMCs, or DNA extracted from either of those sample types. This sequence originates from a man between 18 and 29 years old with active or convalescent COVID-19. The sequence is built from TRBV6-6 and TRBJ2-3, with 7 central nucleotides matching TRBD1. Source material: peripheral blood. Here the CDR3 is given as CASSGSVGQGVNTQYF. The DNA reads as follows: TGTGCCAGCAGTGGGTCTGTGGGGCAGGGGGTAAATACGCAGTATTTT.